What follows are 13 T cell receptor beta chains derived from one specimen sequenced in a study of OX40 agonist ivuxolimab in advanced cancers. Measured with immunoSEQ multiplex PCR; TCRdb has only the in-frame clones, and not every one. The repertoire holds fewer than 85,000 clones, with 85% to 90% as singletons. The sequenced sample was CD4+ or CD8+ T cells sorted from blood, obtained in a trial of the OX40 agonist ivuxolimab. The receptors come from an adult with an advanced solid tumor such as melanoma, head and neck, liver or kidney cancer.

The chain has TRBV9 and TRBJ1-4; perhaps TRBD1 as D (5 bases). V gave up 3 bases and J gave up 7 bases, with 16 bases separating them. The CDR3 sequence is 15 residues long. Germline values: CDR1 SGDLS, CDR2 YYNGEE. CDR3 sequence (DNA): TGTGCCAGCAGCGCTAAAACCGGGGCGAGTGAAAAACTGTTTTTT. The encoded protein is CASSAKTGASEKLFF.

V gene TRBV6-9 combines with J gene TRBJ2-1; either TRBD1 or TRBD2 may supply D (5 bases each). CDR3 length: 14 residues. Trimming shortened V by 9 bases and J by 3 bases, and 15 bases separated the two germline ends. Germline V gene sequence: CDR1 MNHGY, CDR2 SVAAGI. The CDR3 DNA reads TGTGCCAGGACCCGGGACCGAGTCTACAATGAGCAGTTCTTC. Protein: CARTRDRVYNEQFF.

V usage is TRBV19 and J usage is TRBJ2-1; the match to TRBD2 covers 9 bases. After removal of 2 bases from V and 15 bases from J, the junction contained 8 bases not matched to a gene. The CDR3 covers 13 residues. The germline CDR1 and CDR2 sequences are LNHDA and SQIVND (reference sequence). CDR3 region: CASSIISSGSVFF. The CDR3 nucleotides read TGTGCCAGTAGTATAATTAGTAGCGGGAGTGTGTTCTTC.

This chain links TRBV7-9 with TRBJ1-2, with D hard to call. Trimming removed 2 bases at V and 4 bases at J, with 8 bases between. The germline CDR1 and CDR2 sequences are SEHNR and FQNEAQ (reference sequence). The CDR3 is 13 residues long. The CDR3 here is CASSLSDLYGYTF. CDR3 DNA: TGTGCCAGCAGCTTAAGTGATCTCTATGGCTACACCTTC.

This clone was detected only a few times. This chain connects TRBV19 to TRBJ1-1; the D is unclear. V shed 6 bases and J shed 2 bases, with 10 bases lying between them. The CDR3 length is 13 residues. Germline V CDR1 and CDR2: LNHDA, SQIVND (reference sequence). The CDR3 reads CASRARDNTEAFF. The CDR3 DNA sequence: TGTGCCAGTAGGGCAAGGGATAACACTGAAGCTTTCTTT.

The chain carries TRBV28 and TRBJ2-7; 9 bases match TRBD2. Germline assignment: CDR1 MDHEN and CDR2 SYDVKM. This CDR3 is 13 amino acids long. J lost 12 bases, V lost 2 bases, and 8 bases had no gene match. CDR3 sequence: CASSLAGGIELYF. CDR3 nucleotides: TGTGCCAGCAGTTTAGCGGGAGGGATAGAATTGTACTTC.

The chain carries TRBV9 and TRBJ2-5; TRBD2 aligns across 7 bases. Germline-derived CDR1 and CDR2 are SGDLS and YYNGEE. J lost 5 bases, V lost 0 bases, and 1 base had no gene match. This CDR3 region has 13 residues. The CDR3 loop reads CASSVVGGETQYF. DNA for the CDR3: TGTGCCAGCAGCGTAGTGGGGGGGGAGACCCAGTACTTC.

CDR3 nucleotide sequence: TGTGCCAGCAGCGACACTAGCGGGAGCTCCTACAATGAGCAGTTCTTC. Residues: CASSDTSGSSYNEQFF. The rearrangement joins TRBV7-9 to TRBJ2-1; TRBD2 aligns across 11 bases. The trim removed 5 bases at V and 0 bases at J, leaving 3 bases unmatched. The germline CDR1 and CDR2 sequences are SEHNR and FQNEAQ (reference sequence). The CDR3 runs to 16 residues.

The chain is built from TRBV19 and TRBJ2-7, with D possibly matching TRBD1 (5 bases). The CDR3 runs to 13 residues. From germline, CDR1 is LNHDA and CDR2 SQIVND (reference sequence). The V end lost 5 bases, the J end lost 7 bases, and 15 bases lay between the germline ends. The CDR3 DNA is TGTGCCAGTAGTTGGGCGCAGGGTGAAGAGCAGTACTTC. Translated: CASSWAQGEEQYF. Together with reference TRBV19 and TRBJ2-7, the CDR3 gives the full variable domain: DGGITQSPKYLFRKEGQNVTLSCEQNLNHDAMYWYRQDPGQGLRLIYYSQIVNDFQKGDIAEGYSVSREKKESFPLTVTSAQKNPTAFYLCASSWAQGEEQYFGPGTRLTVT.

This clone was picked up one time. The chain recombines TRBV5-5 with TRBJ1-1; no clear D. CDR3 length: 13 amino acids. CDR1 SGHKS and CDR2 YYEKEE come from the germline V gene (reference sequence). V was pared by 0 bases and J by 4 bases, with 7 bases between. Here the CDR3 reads CASSLGQRTEAFF. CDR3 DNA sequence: TGTGCCAGCAGCTTGGGACAACGCACTGAAGCTTTCTTT.

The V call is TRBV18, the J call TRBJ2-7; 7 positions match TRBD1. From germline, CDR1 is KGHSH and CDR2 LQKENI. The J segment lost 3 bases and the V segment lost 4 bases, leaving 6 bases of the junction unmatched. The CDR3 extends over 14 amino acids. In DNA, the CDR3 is TGTGCCAGCTCACGTTACAGGGGTGACTACGAGCAGTACTTC. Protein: CASSRYRGDYEQYF.

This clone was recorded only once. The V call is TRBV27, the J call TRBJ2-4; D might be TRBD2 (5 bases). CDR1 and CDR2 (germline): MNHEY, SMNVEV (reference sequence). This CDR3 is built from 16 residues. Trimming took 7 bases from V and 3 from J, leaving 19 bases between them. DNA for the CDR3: TGTGCCAGCACCGGACGACTACCCGGAGGCAAAAACATTCAGTACTTC. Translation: CASTGRLPGGKNIQYF.

DNA of the CDR3: TGTGCCAGCAGCGTTACCCCGGGACGGTATAACTATGGCTACACCTTC. Residues: CASSVTPGRYNYGYTF. V usage is TRBV7-6 and J usage is TRBJ1-2; maybe TRBD1 (5 bases). CDR1 is SGHVS, CDR2 FNYEAQ, per germline. CDR3 length equals 16 residues. V gave up 5 bases and J gave up 1 base, with 17 bases separating them.